This is a list of T cell receptor beta chains from one sample in a study of T cell responses to AZD1222 COVID-19 vaccine. Profiling relied on immunoSEQ multiplex PCR, and the TCRdb table lists in-frame clones only, not all of them. The sample yields approximately 160,000 clones, 94% seen once. The sequencing here drew on peripheral blood, taken 28 days after the second AZD1222 dose. These receptors were collected from an adult who received the AZD1222 COVID-19 vaccine. CDR3s include the opening cysteine and the closing phenylalanine or tryptophan. D genes are given only for firm matches. The size of a clone is reported for some rows only, either as once, few or many, or as a class for expanded clones.

cdr3_nt: TGTGCCAGCAGCGTCCGACTGGCCTCCTACAATGAGCAGTTCTTC
cdr3_aa: CASSVRLASYNEQFF
j_call: TRBJ2-1
d_call: .
clone_size: .
v_call: TRBV9

cdr3_nt: TGTGCCAGCAGCTCGACAGATACGCAGTATTTT
cdr3_aa: CASSSTDTQYF
j_call: TRBJ2-3
d_call: .
clone_size: .
v_call: TRBV7-2

cdr3_nt: TGTGCCAGCAGCTTATCGCGGGAAGGCGAGCAGTACTTC
cdr3_aa: CASSLSREGEQYF
j_call: TRBJ2-7
d_call: .
clone_size: .
v_call: TRBV7-9

cdr3_nt: TGTGCCACCAACCGTGGGGCGGGGCAGAACACTGAAGCTTTCTTT
cdr3_aa: CATNRGAGQNTEAFF
j_call: TRBJ1-1
d_call: .
clone_size: .
v_call: TRBV19

cdr3_nt: TGTGCCAGCAGCCGGGACAGGGGAGATACGCAGTATTTT
cdr3_aa: CASSRDRGDTQYF
j_call: TRBJ2-3
d_call: TRBD1
clone_size: once
v_call: TRBV27

cdr3_nt: TGTGCCAGCAGTGACTCCGAGCTACAGCCCCAGCATTTT
cdr3_aa: CASSDSELQPQHF
j_call: TRBJ1-5
d_call: .
clone_size: .
v_call: TRBV6-5

cdr3_nt: TGTGCCAGCAGTTATAGCGGGAGGTCCTACAATGAGCAGTTCTTC
cdr3_aa: CASSYSGRSYNEQFF
j_call: TRBJ2-1
d_call: TRBD2
clone_size: .
v_call: TRBV5-4

cdr3_nt: TGTGCCAGCAGGCGGGATCCCTCTGGTAATGAGCAGTTCTTC
cdr3_aa: CASRRDPSGNEQFF
j_call: TRBJ2-1
d_call: .
clone_size: .
v_call: TRBV9

cdr3_nt: TGCGCCAGCAGCCAAGGGGCCTATGGCTACACCTTC
cdr3_aa: CASSQGAYGYTF
j_call: TRBJ1-2
d_call: .
clone_size: .
v_call: TRBV4-3

cdr3_nt: TGTGCCACCAGTGAGGGCTTAGCGGGATCAGCAGATACGCAGTATTTT
cdr3_aa: CATSEGLAGSADTQYF
j_call: TRBJ2-3
d_call: TRBD2
clone_size: .
v_call: TRBV24-1

cdr3_nt: TGTGCCAGCAGCTTTAACGGGAACACTGAAGCTTTCTTT
cdr3_aa: CASSFNGNTEAFF
j_call: TRBJ1-1
d_call: .
clone_size: .
v_call: TRBV7-9

cdr3_nt: TGTGCCAGTGGAGCTAGACAGCCCCAGCATTTT
cdr3_aa: CASGARQPQHF
j_call: TRBJ1-5
d_call: .
clone_size: .
v_call: TRBV12-3/TRBV12-4

cdr3_nt: TGTGCCAGCAGTTACCAGAGGGGCGGTAATTCACCCCTCCACTTT
cdr3_aa: CASSYQRGGNSPLHF
j_call: TRBJ1-6
d_call: .
clone_size: .
v_call: TRBV6-6

cdr3_nt: TGTGCCTGGAGTGTACGACAGGGGGCCAATCAGCCCCAGCATTTT
cdr3_aa: CAWSVRQGANQPQHF
j_call: TRBJ1-5
d_call: TRBD1
clone_size: few
v_call: TRBV30

cdr3_nt: TGTGCCAGCAGCTACCAATCTAGCACAGATACGCAGTATTTT
cdr3_aa: CASSYQSSTDTQYF
j_call: TRBJ2-3
d_call: .
clone_size: .
v_call: TRBV5-4

cdr3_nt: TGCGCCAGCAGCCAAACAGTACTCTCTGGAAACACCATATATTTT
cdr3_aa: CASSQTVLSGNTIYF
j_call: TRBJ1-3
d_call: .
clone_size: .
v_call: TRBV4-1

cdr3_nt: TGTGCCAGCAACGAACGGTGGCCTAAGTCAGGAAACACCATATATTTT
cdr3_aa: CASNERWPKSGNTIYF
j_call: TRBJ1-3
d_call: .
clone_size: .
v_call: TRBV28

cdr3_nt: TGCAGCGTTGTAGAGCCTTCGGCGGCTAACTATGGCTACACCTTC
cdr3_aa: CSVVEPSAANYGYTF
j_call: TRBJ1-2
d_call: .
clone_size: .
v_call: TRBV29-1

cdr3_nt: TGTGCCAGCAGTTTGAAGGGGCCCTTAAATTACTCCTATAATTCACCCCTCCACTTT
cdr3_aa: CASSLKGPLNYSYNSPLHF
j_call: TRBJ1-6
d_call: .
clone_size: .
v_call: TRBV27

cdr3_nt: TGCGCCAGCAGCGAACTGGTGGGAATTACTAATGGGGAAGAGCAGTTCTTC
cdr3_aa: CASSELVGITNGEEQFF
j_call: TRBJ2-1
d_call: .
clone_size: .
v_call: TRBV5-1

cdr3_nt: TGTGCCAGCAGCCCGGGGGCCTCAACTAATGAAAAACTGTTTTTT
cdr3_aa: CASSPGASTNEKLFF
j_call: TRBJ1-4
d_call: .
clone_size: .
v_call: TRBV4-2

cdr3_nt: TGTGCCAGCAGCTTCCCAGGGGCGTCTAATGAAAAACTGTTTTTT
cdr3_aa: CASSFPGASNEKLFF
j_call: TRBJ1-4
d_call: .
clone_size: .
v_call: TRBV5-4